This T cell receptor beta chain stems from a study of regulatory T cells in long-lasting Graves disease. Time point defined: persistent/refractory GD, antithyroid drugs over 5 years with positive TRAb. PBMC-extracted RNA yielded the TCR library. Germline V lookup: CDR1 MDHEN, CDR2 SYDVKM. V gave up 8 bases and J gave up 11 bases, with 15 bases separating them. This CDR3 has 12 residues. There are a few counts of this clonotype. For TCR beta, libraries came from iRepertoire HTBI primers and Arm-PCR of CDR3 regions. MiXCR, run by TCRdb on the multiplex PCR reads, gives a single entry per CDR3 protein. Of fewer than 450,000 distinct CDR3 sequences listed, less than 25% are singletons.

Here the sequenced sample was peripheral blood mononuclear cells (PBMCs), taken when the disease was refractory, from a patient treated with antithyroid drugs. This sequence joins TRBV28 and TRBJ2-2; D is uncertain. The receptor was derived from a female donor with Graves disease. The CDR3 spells CASGRIWAELFF. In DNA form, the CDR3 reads TGTGCCAGCGGACGTATCTGGGCTGAGCTGTTTTTT.